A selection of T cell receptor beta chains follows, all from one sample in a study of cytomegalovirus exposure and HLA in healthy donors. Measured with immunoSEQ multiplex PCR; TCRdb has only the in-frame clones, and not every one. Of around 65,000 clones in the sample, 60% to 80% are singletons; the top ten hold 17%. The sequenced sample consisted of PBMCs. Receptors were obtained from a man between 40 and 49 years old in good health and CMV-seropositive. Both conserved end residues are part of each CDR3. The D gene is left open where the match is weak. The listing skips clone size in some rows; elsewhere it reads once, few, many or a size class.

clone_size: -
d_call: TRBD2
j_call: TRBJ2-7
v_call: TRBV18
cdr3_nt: TGTGCCAGCTCACCCCCTCCTAGCGGCCACTCCTACGAGCAGTACTTC
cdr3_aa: CASSPPPSGHSYEQYF

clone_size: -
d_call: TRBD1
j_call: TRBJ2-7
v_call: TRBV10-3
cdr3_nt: TGTGCCATCAGGAGGGACAGCCCCTACGAGCAGTACTTC
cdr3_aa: CAIRRDSPYEQYF

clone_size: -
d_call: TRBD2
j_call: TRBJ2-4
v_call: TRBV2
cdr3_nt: TGTGCCACTTCGGGGAGGGACTATAAAAACATTCAGTACTTC
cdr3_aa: CATSGRDYKNIQYF

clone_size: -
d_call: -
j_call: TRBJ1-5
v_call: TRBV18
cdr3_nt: TGTGCCAGCTCACCTCCCGGTGAGGCTGGAGGCAATCAGCCCCAGCATTTT
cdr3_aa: CASSPPGEAGGNQPQHF

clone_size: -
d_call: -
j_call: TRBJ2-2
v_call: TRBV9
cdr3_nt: TGTGCCAGCAGCGTAGTCGGGGGGCGAAACACCGGGGAGCTGTTTTTT
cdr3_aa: CASSVVGGRNTGELFF

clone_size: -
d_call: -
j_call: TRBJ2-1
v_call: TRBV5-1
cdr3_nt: TGCGCCAGCAGCCTAACGACAGTCTACAATGAGCAGTTCTTC
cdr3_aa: CASSLTTVYNEQFF

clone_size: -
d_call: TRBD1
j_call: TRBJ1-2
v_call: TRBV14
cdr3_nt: TGTGCCAGCAGCCCCGGACAGGGGGCACACACCTTC
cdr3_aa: CASSPGQGAHTF

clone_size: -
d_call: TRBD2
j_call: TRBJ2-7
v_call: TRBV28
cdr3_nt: TGTGCCAGCAGGAGGGAGGGGCAAACCTACGAGCAGTACTTC
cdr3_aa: CASRREGQTYEQYF

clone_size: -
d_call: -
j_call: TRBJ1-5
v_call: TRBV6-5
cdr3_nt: TGTGCCAGCAGTGAGAGCAATCAGCCCCAGCATTTT
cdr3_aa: CASSESNQPQHF

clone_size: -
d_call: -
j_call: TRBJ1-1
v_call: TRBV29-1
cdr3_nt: TGCAGCGTTGCGGCCGGACTGAAAATGAACACTGAAGCTTTCTTT
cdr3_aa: CSVAAGLKMNTEAFF

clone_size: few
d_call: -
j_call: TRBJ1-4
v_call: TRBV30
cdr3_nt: TGTGCCTGGAGTAGCCGGGGAGGGGAAAAACTGTTTTTT
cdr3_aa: CAWSSRGGEKLFF

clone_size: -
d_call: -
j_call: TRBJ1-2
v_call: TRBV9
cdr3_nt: TGTGCCAGCAGCAGAAGAGGAGGGGTCCCTTATGGCTACACCTTC
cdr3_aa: CASSRRGGVPYGYTF

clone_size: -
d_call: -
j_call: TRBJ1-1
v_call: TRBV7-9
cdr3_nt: TGTGCCAGCAGCTTAGGCGTCGGGGGGGCGAGCCACACTGAAGCTTTCTTT
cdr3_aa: CASSLGVGGASHTEAFF

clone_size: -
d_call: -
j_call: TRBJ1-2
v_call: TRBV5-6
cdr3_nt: TGTGCCAGCAGCTTGGGTCAGGGTGTTTATGGCTACACCTTC
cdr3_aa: CASSLGQGVYGYTF

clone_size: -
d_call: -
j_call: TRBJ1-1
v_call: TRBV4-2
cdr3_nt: TGTGCCAGCAGCCAAGTATGGGGGGGGCAGGGGAACACTGAAGCTTTCTTT
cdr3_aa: CASSQVWGGQGNTEAFF

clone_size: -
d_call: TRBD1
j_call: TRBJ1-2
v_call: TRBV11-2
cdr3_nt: TGTGCCAGCAGCTTATTACAGGGGGGGAGATATGGCTACACCTTC
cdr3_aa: CASSLLQGGRYGYTF

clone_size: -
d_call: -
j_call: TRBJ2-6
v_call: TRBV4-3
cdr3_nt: TGCGCCAGCAGCCAAAGAGGCTCTGGGGCCAACGTCCTGACTTTC
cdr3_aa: CASSQRGSGANVLTF

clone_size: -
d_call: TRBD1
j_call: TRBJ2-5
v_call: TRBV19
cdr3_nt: TGTGCCAGTAGTCTCCGGACAGGATTTGAGACCCAGTACTTC
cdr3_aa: CASSLRTGFETQYF

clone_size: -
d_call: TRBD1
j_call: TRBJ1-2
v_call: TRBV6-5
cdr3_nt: TGTGCCAGCAGTTCCCCTGACAGGGCCTATGGCTACACCTTC
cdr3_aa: CASSSPDRAYGYTF

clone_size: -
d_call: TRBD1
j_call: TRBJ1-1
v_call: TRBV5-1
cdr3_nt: TGCGCCAGCAGCCCGGGACAGGGGAACACTGAAGCTTTCTTT
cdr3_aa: CASSPGQGNTEAFF